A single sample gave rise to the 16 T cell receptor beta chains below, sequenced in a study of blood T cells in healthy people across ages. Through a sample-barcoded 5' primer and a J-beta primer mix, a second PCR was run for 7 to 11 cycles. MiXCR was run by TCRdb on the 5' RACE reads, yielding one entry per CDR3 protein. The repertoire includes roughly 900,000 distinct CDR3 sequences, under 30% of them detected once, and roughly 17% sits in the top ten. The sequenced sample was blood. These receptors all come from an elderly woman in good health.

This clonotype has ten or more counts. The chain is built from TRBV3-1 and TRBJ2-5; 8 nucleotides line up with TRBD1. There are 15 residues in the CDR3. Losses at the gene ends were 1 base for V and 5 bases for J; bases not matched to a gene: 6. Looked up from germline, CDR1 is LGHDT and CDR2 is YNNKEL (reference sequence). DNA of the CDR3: TGTGCCAGCAGCCAAGCTTGGACAGGGCGGGAGACCCAGTACTTC. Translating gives CASSQAWTGRETQYF.

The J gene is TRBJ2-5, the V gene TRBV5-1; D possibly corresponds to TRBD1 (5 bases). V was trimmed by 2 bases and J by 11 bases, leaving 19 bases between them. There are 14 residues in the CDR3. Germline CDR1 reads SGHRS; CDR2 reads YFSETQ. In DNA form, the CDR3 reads TGCGCCAGCAGCTTAGTACAGGTAGACAATGAGCAGTACTTC. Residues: CASSLVQVDNEQYF.

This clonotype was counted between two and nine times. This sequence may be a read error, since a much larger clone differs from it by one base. The CDR3 DNA reads as TGCGCCAGCAGCTTGGACAGGGGGCAACAGGGATCACCCCGCCACTTT. Translation gives CASSLDRGQQGSPRHF. This chain uses TRBV5-1 with TRBJ1-6, with 9 nucleotides matching TRBD1. This CDR3 region has 16 residues. CDR1 is SGHRS and CDR2 is YFSETQ in the germline V gene.

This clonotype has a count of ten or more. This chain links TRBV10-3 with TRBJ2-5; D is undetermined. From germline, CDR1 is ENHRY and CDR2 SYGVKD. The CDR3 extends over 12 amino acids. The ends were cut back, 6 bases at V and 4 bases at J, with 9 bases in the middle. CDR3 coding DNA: TGTGCCATCAGCCTAAAGGGAGAGACCCAGTACTTC. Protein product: CAISLKGETQYF.

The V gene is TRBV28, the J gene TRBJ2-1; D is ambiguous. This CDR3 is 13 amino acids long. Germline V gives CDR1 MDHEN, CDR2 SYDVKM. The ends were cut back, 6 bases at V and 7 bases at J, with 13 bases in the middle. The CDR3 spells CASRDTSKNEQFF. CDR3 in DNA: TGTGCCAGCAGGGATACGTCGAAGAATGAGCAGTTCTTC.

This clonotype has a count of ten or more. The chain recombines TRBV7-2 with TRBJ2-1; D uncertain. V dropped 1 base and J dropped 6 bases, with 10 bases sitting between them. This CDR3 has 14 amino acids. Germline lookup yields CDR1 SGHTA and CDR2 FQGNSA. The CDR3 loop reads CASSLGRQTNEQFF. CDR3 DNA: TGTGCCAGCAGCTTAGGGCGTCAGACCAATGAGCAGTTCTTC.

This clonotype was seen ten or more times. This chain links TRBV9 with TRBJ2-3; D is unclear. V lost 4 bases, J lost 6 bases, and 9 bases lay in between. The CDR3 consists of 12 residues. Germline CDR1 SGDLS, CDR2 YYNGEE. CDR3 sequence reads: CASSTGLDTQYF. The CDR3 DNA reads TGTGCCAGCAGCACTGGATTGGATACGCAGTATTTT. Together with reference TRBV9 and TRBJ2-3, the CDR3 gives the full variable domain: DSGVTQTPKHLITATGQRVTLRCSPRSGDLSVYWYQQSLDQGLQFLIQYYNGEERAKGNILERFSAQQFPDLHSELNLSSLELGDSALYFCASSTGLDTQYFGPGTRLTVL.

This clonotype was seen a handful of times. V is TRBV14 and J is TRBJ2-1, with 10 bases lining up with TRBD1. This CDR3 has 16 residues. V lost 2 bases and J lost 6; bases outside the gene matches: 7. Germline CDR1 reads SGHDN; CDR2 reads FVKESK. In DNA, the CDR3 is TGTGCCAGCAGCCAATTGAGCGGGGACAGGGGCAATGAGCAGTTCTTC. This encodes CASSQLSGDRGNEQFF. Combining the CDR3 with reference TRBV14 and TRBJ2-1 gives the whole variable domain EAGVTQFPSHSVIEKGQTVTLRCDPISGHDNLYWYRRVMGKEIKFLLHFVKESKQDESGMPNNRFLAERTGGTYSTLKVQPAELEDSGVYFCASSQLSGDRGNEQFFGPGTRLTVL.

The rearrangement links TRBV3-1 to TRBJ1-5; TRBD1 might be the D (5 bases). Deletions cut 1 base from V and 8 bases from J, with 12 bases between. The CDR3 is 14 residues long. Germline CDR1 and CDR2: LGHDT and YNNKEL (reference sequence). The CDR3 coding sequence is TGTGCCAGCAGCCAAGGACAGAGTTGGGAGCCCCAGCATTTT. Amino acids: CASSQGQSWEPQHF.

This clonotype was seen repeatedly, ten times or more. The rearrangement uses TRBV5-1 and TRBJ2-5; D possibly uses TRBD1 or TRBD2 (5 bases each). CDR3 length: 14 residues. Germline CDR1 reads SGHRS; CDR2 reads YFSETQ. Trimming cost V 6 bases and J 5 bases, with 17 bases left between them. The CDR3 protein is CASTRNDRGETQYF. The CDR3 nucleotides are TGCGCCAGCACCCGGAACGACCGGGGCGAGACCCAGTACTTC.

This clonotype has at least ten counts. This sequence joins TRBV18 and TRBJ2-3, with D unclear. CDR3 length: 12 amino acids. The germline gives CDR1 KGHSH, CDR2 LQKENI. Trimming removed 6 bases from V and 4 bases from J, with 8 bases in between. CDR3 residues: CASSYSPDTQYF. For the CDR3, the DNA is TGTGCCAGCTCGTACTCACCAGATACGCAGTATTTT.

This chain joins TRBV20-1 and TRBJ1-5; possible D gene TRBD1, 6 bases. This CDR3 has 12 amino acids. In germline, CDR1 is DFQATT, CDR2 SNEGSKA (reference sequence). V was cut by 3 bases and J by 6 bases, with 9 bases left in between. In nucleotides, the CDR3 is TGCAGTGCTAGTCCAGGGGTTCAGCCCCAGCATTTT. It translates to CSASPGVQPQHF.

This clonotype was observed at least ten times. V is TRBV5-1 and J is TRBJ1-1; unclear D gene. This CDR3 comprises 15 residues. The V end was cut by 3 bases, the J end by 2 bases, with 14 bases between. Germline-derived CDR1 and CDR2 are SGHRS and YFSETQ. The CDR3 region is CASSSTAVSNTEAFF. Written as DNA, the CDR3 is TGCGCCAGCAGCTCTACTGCAGTATCCAACACTGAAGCTTTCTTT.

DNA of the CDR3: TGTGCCAGCAGCGTAGTAAGCGGGGGCGTAGATACGCAGTATTTT. It is translated as CASSVVSGGVDTQYF. The chain has TRBV9 and TRBJ2-3; 8 bases agree with TRBD2. The CDR3 loop spans 15 amino acids. The J segment lost 5 bases and the V segment lost 0 bases, leaving 5 bases of the junction unmatched. The germline V gene encodes CDR1 SGDLS and CDR2 YYNGEE.

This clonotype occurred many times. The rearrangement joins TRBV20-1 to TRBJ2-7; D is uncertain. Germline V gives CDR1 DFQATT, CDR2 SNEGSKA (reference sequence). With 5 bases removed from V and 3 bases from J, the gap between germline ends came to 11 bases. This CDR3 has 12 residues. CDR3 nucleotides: TGCAGTGCTTCGGCGGTCCTCTACGAGCAGTACTTC. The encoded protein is CSASAVLYEQYF.

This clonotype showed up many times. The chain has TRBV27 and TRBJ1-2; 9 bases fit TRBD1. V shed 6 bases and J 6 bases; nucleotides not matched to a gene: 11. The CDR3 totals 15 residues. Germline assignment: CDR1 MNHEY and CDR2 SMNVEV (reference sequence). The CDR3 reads CASSRPGQGLDGYTF. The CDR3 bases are TGTGCCAGCAGCCGACCGGGACAGGGCCTTGATGGCTACACCTTC.